The 32 T cell receptor beta chains below all came from one sample that was sequenced in a study of response to subunit inactivated influenza vaccine. TCRdb re-analysed the RT-PCR reads in MiXCR, keeping a single row per CDR3 protein. Here the sample spans almost 250,000 distinct CDR3 sequences, 9% to 15% being singletons. This material consisted of non-naive T cells sorted from PBMCs, taken around 14 days before vaccination. Source of these receptors: a man aged 50 to 60 who received an inactivated influenza vaccine.

This clonotype was observed a few times. This chain links TRBV7-9 with TRBJ2-1; 8 nucleotides agree with TRBD1. The germline gives CDR1 SEHNR, CDR2 FQNEAQ (reference sequence). The length of the CDR3 is 15 residues. V was pared by 5 bases and J by 2 bases, with 5 bases of the junction left unmatched. In DNA, the CDR3 is TGTGCCAGCAGCCGTACAGGGGGACCCTACAATGAGCAGTTCTTC. Translated, it gives CASSRTGGPYNEQFF.

This clonotype was seen ten or more times. V is TRBV27 and J is TRBJ2-7; the match to TRBD1 covers 8 bases. Germline assignment: CDR1 MNHEY and CDR2 SMNVEV (reference sequence). The CDR3 extends over 15 amino acids. Trimming took 5 bases from V and 3 from J; bases not matched to a gene: 9. Here the CDR3 DNA reads TGTGCCAGCAGTCCCCGGGACAGGCGAAACTACGAGCAGTACTTC. This codes for CASSPRDRRNYEQYF.

In this sample, this clonotype turned up a few times. The chain is built from TRBV5-4 and TRBJ1-2; TRBD1 is a possible D gene (5 bases). The germline V gene encodes CDR1 SGHNT and CDR2 YYREEE (reference sequence). This CDR3 spans 15 amino acids. V was cut by 0 bases and J by 4 bases, with 13 bases left in between. CDR3 coding DNA: TGTGCCAGCAGCTTGGCCTCACAGGCGCCCTATGGCTACACCTTC. This sequence encodes CASSLASQAPYGYTF.

Many counts were recorded for this clonotype. The CDR3 region has the DNA TGTGCCAGCAGGGCCCCTGTGGGGCCTTTCTATGGCTACACCTTC. Protein: CASRAPVGPFYGYTF. This chain links TRBV28 with TRBJ1-2; D might be TRBD1 (5 bases). Trimming stripped 6 bases from V and 4 bases from J, with 18 bases between. CDR1 and CDR2 (germline): MDHEN, SYDVKM. CDR3 length: 15 amino acids.

The gene calls are TRBV6-2 or TRBV6-3 and TRBJ2-5, with 12 nucleotides matching TRBD2. CDR3 length: 16 amino acids. The germline gives CDR1 MNHEY, CDR2 SVGEGT. With 6 bases clipped from V and 9 bases from J, the junction kept 14 bases outside the gene matches. The CDR3: CASRARLAGAPVSQYF. CDR3 in DNA: TGTGCCAGCAGGGCCAGACTAGCGGGAGCCCCCGTGTCCCAGTACTTC.

This clonotype came up a few times. The gene calls are TRBV6-1 and TRBJ2-5; either TRBD1 or TRBD2 may fit D (5 bases each). Germline CDR1 and CDR2: MNHNS and SASEGT. CDR3 length: 17 residues. V lost 5 bases and J 1 base, leaving 20 bases between the germline ends. Here the CDR3 reads CASSPTGTLSLQETQYF. The CDR3 DNA follows: TGTGCCAGCAGTCCAACGGGGACGTTGTCCCTCCAAGAGACCCAGTACTTC.

This clonotype has just a few counts. The chain uses TRBV4-2 and TRBJ2-2; D is tentatively TRBD1 or TRBD2 (5 bases each). The CDR3 consists of 14 residues. Germline CDR1 and CDR2: LGHNA and YNFKEQ. The V and J ends lost 1 base and 3 bases respectively, with 6 bases between them. Here the CDR3 reads CASSQVGDTGELFF. DNA of the CDR3: TGTGCCAGCAGCCAAGTGGGGGACACCGGGGAGCTGTTTTTT.

This sequence joins TRBV20-1 and TRBJ2-5; tentative D call: TRBD2 (6 bases). V lost 4 bases and J 5 bases, leaving 17 bases between the germline ends. The germline CDR1 and CDR2 sequences are DFQATT and SNEGSKA (reference sequence). There are 14 residues in the CDR3. CDR3 DNA sequence: TGCAGTGCTACCACGGAGGGCCTTGAGGAGACCCAGTACTTC. Amino acid sequence: CSATTEGLEETQYF.

This clonotype was seen a few times. The CDR3 spells CASSLGGFSNQPQHF. CDR3 bases: TGTGCCAGCAGCTTAGGGGGGTTTAGCAATCAGCCCCAGCATTTT. This chain joins TRBV7-2 and TRBJ1-5; D possibly corresponds to TRBD1 (5 bases). V lost 1 base to trimming and J lost 0 bases, with 7 bases between them. Per the germline V gene, CDR1 is SGHTA and CDR2 is FQGNSA. The CDR3 is 15 amino acids. The entire variable domain, with the rest obtained from reference TRBV7-2 and TRBJ1-5, is as follows: GAGVSQSPSNKVTEKGKDVELRCDPISGHTALYWYRQSLGQGLEFLIYFQGNSAPDKSGLPSDRFSAERTGGSVSTLTIQRTQQEDSAVYLCASSLGGFSNQPQHFGDGTRLSIL.

This clonotype was counted only a few times. The chain recombines TRBV11-2 with TRBJ1-1; no reliable D call. The germline CDR1 and CDR2 sequences are SGHAT and FQNNGV. V lost 5 bases and J 5 bases, leaving 15 bases between the germline ends. This CDR3 contains 14 residues. CDR3 coding DNA: TGTGCCAGCAGCCTCTCCCGGGCGTATACTGAAGCTTTCTTT. This gives the protein CASSLSRAYTEAFF.

This sequence joins TRBV5-1 and TRBJ2-1, with TRBD1 matching over 8 bases. Trimming at V came to 4 bases and at J to 6 bases, leaving 9 bases not matched to a gene. The CDR3 is made up of 15 amino acids. Germline CDR1 SGHRS, CDR2 YFSETQ. In DNA form, the CDR3 reads TGCGCCAGCAGCCCCGGACAGGGTCGCTTCAATGAGCAGTTCTTC. As protein: CASSPGQGRFNEQFF.

At least ten counts were recorded for this clonotype. The CDR3 DNA is TGTGCCAGCAATTCCGGGACCCTTCTCTCAAGCGAGCAGTACTTC. Encoded protein: CASNSGTLLSSEQYF. The genes are TRBV6-6 and TRBJ2-7; TRBD1 or TRBD2 may be the D gene (5 bases each). Germline V CDR1 and CDR2: MNHNY, SVGAGI (reference sequence). CDR3 length: 15 residues. V was cut by 7 bases and J by 6 bases, with 22 bases left in between.

This clonotype was observed many times. The chain employs TRBV10-2 and TRBJ1-4, with a possible D match to TRBD1 (6 bases). CDR3 size: 15 residues. Between the trimmed V and J ends, which lost 2 bases and 2 bases, there was a span of 9 bases. Germline lookup yields CDR1 WSHSY and CDR2 SAAADI. The CDR3 DNA sequence: TGCGCCAGCAGTGAGGAGGGGGGTACTAATGAAAAACTGTTTTTT. It translates to CASSEEGGTNEKLFF.

The sample holds many counts of this clonotype. The chain recombines TRBV5-1 with TRBJ2-3; no clear D gene. V was trimmed by 5 bases and J by 0 bases, leaving 10 bases between them. The CDR3 spans 14 residues. The V gene's germline CDR1 is SGHRS and CDR2 YFSETQ. CDR3 DNA sequence: TGCGCCAGCAGAACTCAGACTAGCACAGATACGCAGTATTTT. It translates to CASRTQTSTDTQYF.

The chain joins TRBV2 to TRBJ2-3; D may correspond to TRBD1 or TRBD2 (5 bases each). This CDR3 has 16 residues. Trimming removed 5 bases at V and 0 bases at J, with 15 bases between. In germline, CDR1 is SNHLY, CDR2 FYNNEI. The CDR3 region has the DNA TGTGCCAGCAGTTCGCCGGGACGGACAAGCACAGATACGCAGTATTTT. This gives the protein CASSSPGRTSTDTQYF. Full variable domain (remainder filled in from reference TRBV2 and TRBJ2-3): EPEVTQTPSHQVTQMGQEVILRCVPISNHLYFYWYRQILGQKVEFLVSFYNNEISEKSEIFDDQFSVERPDGSNFTLKIRSTKLEDSAMYFCASSSPGRTSTDTQYFGPGTRLTVL.

This clonotype showed up just once. This chain uses TRBV6-1 with TRBJ2-5; 7 bases are shared with TRBD2. CDR1 and CDR2 from the germline V gene are MNHNS and SASEGT. V trimming: 10 bases; J trimming: 5 bases; junction bases outside the gene matches: 13. This CDR3 contains 14 residues. CDR3 sequence: CATSARGDGETQYF. In DNA, the CDR3 is TGTGCCACCTCCGCCCGGGGGGATGGGGAGACCCAGTACTTC.

This clonotype came up a few times. The CDR3 DNA sequence: TGTGCCATCAGTGTTGACTACAATGAGCAGTTCTTC. Amino acids: CAISVDYNEQFF. The V gene is TRBV10-3, the J gene TRBJ2-1; D ambiguous. Trimming cost V 4 bases and J 3 bases, with 4 bases left between them. Germline CDR1 ENHRY, CDR2 SYGVKD. CDR3 size: 12 residues.

This clonotype was counted many times. The J gene is TRBJ1-2, the V gene TRBV7-9, with D possibly matching TRBD1 (6 bases). V was pared by 5 bases and J by 8 bases, with 18 bases between. This CDR3 is built from 14 residues. Germline V gene lookup returns CDR1 SEHNR and CDR2 FQNEAQ (reference sequence). The CDR3 is CASSPSGQTRGYTF. The DNA for the CDR3 is TGTGCCAGCAGCCCATCTGGACAGACCAGGGGCTACACCTTC.

J is TRBJ2-3 and V is TRBV4-3, with TRBD2 identical over 10 bases. CDR1 and CDR2 (germline): LGHNA, YSLEER. This CDR3 is built from 15 residues. V gave up 1 base and J gave up 8 bases; unmatched junction bases: 6. In DNA, the CDR3 is TGCGCCAGCAGCCAAGTTCTGCAGCGGGAGGGTACGCAGTATTTT. Residues: CASSQVLQREGTQYF.

This chain uses TRBV12-3 or TRBV12-4 with TRBJ2-7; the D gene is possibly TRBD1 (5 bases). There are 14 residues in the CDR3. Deletions cut 3 bases from V and 3 bases from J, with 12 bases between. The DNA for the CDR3 is TGTGCCAGCAGTTTGTCAACAGGTGTCTACGAGCAGTACTTC. Protein: CASSLSTGVYEQYF.

The chain uses TRBV4-2 and TRBJ2-6; D is undetermined. The CDR3 is made up of 16 amino acids. CDR1 is LGHNA and CDR2 is YNFKEQ in the germline V gene. Trimming left V 0 bases short and J 4 bases short, with 10 bases between. The CDR3 region is CASSQDSTPGANVLTF. The CDR3 DNA reads TGTGCCAGCAGCCAAGATTCGACCCCCGGGGCCAACGTCCTGACTTTC.

This clonotype was observed a few times. The chain recombines TRBV7-9 with TRBJ1-4; D perhaps matches TRBD1 (6 bases). Germline V gene data show CDR1 as SEHNR and CDR2 as FQNEAQ (reference sequence). V was clipped by 1 base and J by 8 bases, with 14 bases between them. This CDR3 has 15 amino acids. The CDR3 loop is CASSLDGGSGEKLFF. In DNA form, the CDR3 reads TGTGCCAGCAGCTTAGATGGGGGCTCAGGAGAAAAACTGTTTTTT.

J is TRBJ2-7 and V is TRBV6-4, with 14 bases that match TRBD2. Germline CDR1 MRHNA, CDR2 SNTAGT. The CDR3 totals 15 residues. V was clipped by 11 bases and J by 4 bases; unmatched bases: 10. Written as DNA, the CDR3 is TGTGCCGCTGTGGGGACTAGCGGGAGATTATACGAGCAGTACTTC. Protein sequence: CAAVGTSGRLYEQYF.

This clonotype was found a few times. The chain carries TRBV20-1 and TRBJ1-6; TRBD1 might be the D (5 bases). The CDR3 has 13 amino acids. Germline CDR1 is DFQATT and CDR2 is SNEGSKA (reference sequence). Trimming stripped 6 bases from V and 10 bases from J, with 16 bases between. As DNA, the CDR3 is TGCAGTGCCGTCCCGGGACCCCGGTCACCCCTCCACTTT. Protein sequence: CSAVPGPRSPLHF.

This clonotype showed up many times. The DNA for the CDR3 is TGTGCCAGCACCCAGGGAGAGGGACCAGGTGAAAAACTGTTTTTT. Translating it yields CASTQGEGPGEKLFF. The chain joins TRBV3-1 to TRBJ1-4; maybe TRBD1 (5 bases). Germline assignment: CDR1 LGHDT and CDR2 YNNKEL (reference sequence). The CDR3 spans 15 residues. V dropped 7 bases and J dropped 7 bases, with 19 bases sitting between them.

In its sample, this clonotype was seen a few times. V and J are TRBV20-1 and TRBJ1-4; tentative D call: TRBD1 (5 bases). Germline assignment: CDR1 DFQATT and CDR2 SNEGSKA (reference sequence). The CDR3 has 14 amino acids. V lost 6 bases and J 7 bases, leaving 18 bases between the germline ends. CDR3 bases: TGCAGTGCCGCCCCCGGGGGGTTCGCTGAAAAACTGTTTTTT. Translating it yields CSAAPGGFAEKLFF.

V gene TRBV25-1 combines with J gene TRBJ1-6; D ambiguous. V lost 5 bases and J 10 bases, leaving 12 bases between the germline ends. Germline CDR1 is MGHDK and CDR2 is SYGVNS. The CDR3 sequence is 13 residues long. In DNA form, the CDR3 reads TGTGCCAGCAGTCCCGGTTGGCTCTCACCCCTCCACTTT. It is translated as CASSPGWLSPLHF.

The rearrangement links TRBV7-6 to TRBJ2-5, with D possibly matching TRBD1 (5 bases). Germline V lookup: CDR1 SGHVS, CDR2 FNYEAQ. CDR3 length: 15 amino acids. V was clipped by 5 bases and J by 2 bases, with 15 bases between them. The CDR3 region is CASSRFQGGQETQYF. The DNA for the CDR3 is TGTGCCAGCAGCAGATTTCAGGGTGGACAAGAGACCCAGTACTTC.

In its sample, this clonotype was seen many times. V and J are TRBV20-1 and TRBJ2-7, with D tentatively TRBD1 (5 bases). This CDR3 has 12 residues. V lost 3 bases, J lost 5 bases, and 11 bases lay in between. CDR1 is DFQATT and CDR2 is SNEGSKA in the germline V gene (reference sequence). CDR3 nucleotides: TGCAGTGCTAGCAGGGAATACGACGAGCAGTACTTC. Protein: CSASREYDEQYF.

In DNA, the CDR3 is TGTGCCAGCAGTCTCCACAACACAGATACGCAGTATTTT. It yields the protein CASSLHNTDTQYF. J is TRBJ2-3 and V is TRBV6-6, with unresolved D. The ends were cut back, 5 bases at V and 2 bases at J, with 8 bases in the middle. From germline, CDR1 is MNHNY and CDR2 SVGAGI (reference sequence). This CDR3 has 13 residues.

The gene calls are TRBV28 and TRBJ1-2; 7 bases are shared with TRBD1. Germline-derived CDR1 and CDR2 are MDHEN and SYDVKM. This CDR3 contains 16 residues. With V trimmed by 3 bases and J by 3 bases, 10 bases remained unmatched. The CDR3 is CASSFSAGGNDYGYTF. The CDR3 DNA reads TGTGCCAGCAGTTTTTCAGCAGGGGGTAATGACTATGGCTACACCTTC.

This clonotype was observed a handful of times. The CDR3 coding sequence is TGTGCCAGCAGCACCGGGACAGGAACGAATCAGCCCCAGCATTTT. As protein: CASSTGTGTNQPQHF. This chain links TRBV7-2 with TRBJ1-5; 8 nucleotides line up with TRBD1. The CDR3 has 15 amino acids. Germline CDR1 reads SGHTA; CDR2 reads FQGNSA. Losses at the gene ends were 5 bases for V and 4 bases for J; bases not matched to a gene: 7.